This is a list of T cell receptor beta chains from one sample in a study of blood T cell repertoires in COVID-19. Measured with immunoSEQ multiplex PCR; TCRdb has only the in-frame clones, and not every one. The sample lists fewer than 150,000 clones, approximately 80% occurring once. What was sequenced was peripheral blood. The receptor set was obtained from a woman aged 35 to 49 with acute or convalescent COVID-19. CDR3s include the opening cysteine and the closing phenylalanine or tryptophan. D genes are given only for firm matches. Rows may omit the clone size; those that give it use once, few, many or a size class.

size | J | D | V | CDR3 | DNA
- | TRBJ2-2 | - | TRBV6-5 | CASTSSKPAGELFF | TGTGCCAGCACCTCTTCGAAGCCGGCCGGGGAGCTGTTTTTT
- | TRBJ2-7 | TRBD1 | TRBV7-2 | CASSLGGTGGYEQYF | TGTGCCAGCAGCTTGGGAGGGACAGGGGGATACGAGCAGTACTTC
- | TRBJ2-7 | - | TRBV28 | CATKSGAVEQYF | TGTGCCACGAAGTCAGGGGCGGTCGAGCAGTACTTC
- | TRBJ2-1 | TRBD2 | TRBV10-3 | CAISAAGLAGRNEQFF | TGTGCCATCAGTGCGGCGGGACTAGCGGGGAGGAATGAGCAGTTCTTC
- | TRBJ1-2 | - | TRBV19 | CASSMKGFAGYTF | TGTGCCAGTAGTATGAAGGGGTTTGCTGGCTACACCTTC
- | TRBJ2-3 | - | TRBV20-1 | CSASSPPGQGTGTDTQYF | TGCAGTGCTAGTAGCCCTCCGGGGCAGGGGACGGGGACAGATACGCAGTATTTT
- | TRBJ2-4 | - | TRBV6-1 | CASSEQQEIFKNIQYF | TGTGCCAGCAGTGAACAACAGGAAATTTTTAAAAACATTCAGTACTTC
- | TRBJ1-2 | - | TRBV6-5 | CASTPRDWFYGYTF | TGTGCCAGCACTCCCCGCGACTGGTTCTATGGCTACACCTTC
- | TRBJ1-1 | TRBD1 | TRBV18 | CASSSGTANTEAFF | TGTGCCAGCTCATCCGGGACAGCGAACACTGAAGCTTTCTTT
- | TRBJ2-1 | TRBD2 | TRBV24-1 | CATSAPKRGTYNEQFF | TGTGCCACCAGTGCTCCTAAGCGGGGGACATACAATGAGCAGTTCTTC
once | TRBJ1-4 | TRBD1 | TRBV10-3 | CAISESIGTGRGSEKLFF | TGTGCCATCAGTGAGTCGATCGGGACAGGGAGGGGAAGTGAAAAACTGTTTTTT
- | TRBJ1-6 | - | TRBV28 | CASSTHRAGYNSPLHF | TGTGCCAGCAGTACTCACAGGGCCGGCTATAATTCACCCCTCCACTTT
- | TRBJ1-2 | TRBD1 | TRBV7-6 | CASSLDGTGTNYGYTF | TGTGCCAGCAGCTTAGATGGGACAGGGACTAACTATGGCTACACCTTC
few | TRBJ1-3 | - | TRBV19 | CASNTGDSGNTIYF | TGTGCCAGTAACACTGGAGACTCTGGAAACACCATATATTTT
- | TRBJ1-3 | TRBD1 | TRBV18 | CASSPRQGGQNTIYF | TGTGCCAGCTCACCGCGACAGGGAGGTCAGAACACCATATATTTT
- | TRBJ1-5 | - | TRBV7-9 | CASSRGGDQPQHF | TGTGCCAGCAGCCGGGGGGGCGATCAGCCCCAGCATTTT
- | TRBJ1-5 | - | TRBV1 | CTSSQSNESNQPQHF | TGCACCAGCAGCCAAAGTAACGAGAGCAATCAGCCCCAGCATTTT
- | TRBJ2-2 | TRBD2 | TRBV11-2 | CASSLRLAATGELFF | TGTGCCAGCAGCTTACGACTAGCGGCCACCGGGGAGCTGTTTTTT
- | TRBJ2-7 | - | TRBV18 | CASSPAGGLYEQYF | TGTGCCAGCTCACCGGCAGGGGGACTCTACGAGCAGTACTTC
- | TRBJ2-1 | TRBD2 | TRBV7-2 | CASSHSGGGSYNEQFF | TGTGCCAGCAGCCACAGCGGGGGGGGCTCCTACAATGAGCAGTTCTTC
- | TRBJ1-2 | - | TRBV6-2/TRBV6-3 | CASSYSVQTVYGYTF | TGTGCCAGCAGTTACTCTGTACAGACGGTCTATGGCTACACCTTC
- | TRBJ2-7 | - | TRBV7-2 | CASSLDGGWGGEQYF | TGTGCCAGCAGCTTAGATGGGGGATGGGGAGGCGAGCAGTACTTC
- | TRBJ2-3 | TRBD1 | TRBV5-6 | CASSFRTGGGQDTQYF | TGTGCCAGCAGCTTTAGGACAGGGGGTGGTCAAGATACGCAGTATTTT
- | TRBJ1-1 | - | TRBV10-3 | CAISGLPEVEAFF | TGTGCCATCAGTGGTTTGCCCGAGGTTGAAGCTTTCTTT
- | TRBJ2-6 | - | TRBV5-1 | CASSLVADSGANVLTF | TGCGCCAGCAGCTTGGTAGCAGACTCTGGGGCCAACGTCCTGACTTTC
once | TRBJ2-3 | - | TRBV7-2 | CASSPGDFTDTQYF | TGTGCCAGCAGCCCTGGGGACTTCACAGATACGCAGTATTTT
- | TRBJ1-1 | - | TRBV7-6 | CASSLRLNMNTEAFF | TGTGCCAGCAGCTTAAGACTGAATATGAACACTGAAGCTTTCTTT
- | TRBJ2-5 | TRBD2 | TRBV10-2 | CASSESTSGGRLTQYF | TGCGCCAGCAGTGAGTCGACTAGCGGGGGCCGCCTAACCCAGTACTTC
- | TRBJ2-5 | - | TRBV25-1 | CASMRGGETQYF | TGTGCCAGCATGAGGGGGGGGGAGACCCAGTACTTC
- | TRBJ1-3 | - | TRBV7-2 | CASSLGPRGGNTIYF | TGTGCCAGCAGCTTAGGTCCACGCGGTGGAAACACCATATATTTT